The rows below give T cell receptor beta chains drawn from one sample of a study of identifying expanded T cells in peripheral blood. Repertoires were generated with immunoSEQ multiplex PCR, while TCRdb's copy carries only in-frame clones and drops some. The repertoire includes tens of thousands of clones, 75% to 90% of them detected once, and around 2.7% sits in the top ten. Input material: blood. Every receptor here comes from a person between 18 and 75 years old in good health. The CDR3 runs from the conserved cysteine through the conserved F or W. A D gene is named only where the DNA matches it firmly. Not all rows give a size; the values are once, few, many and, for expanded clones, a class.

>TRBJ2-3|NA|NA|TRBV11-2|13
CASSLEGLDTQYF
TGTGCCAGCAGCTTAGAGGGGTTAGATACGCAGTATTTT
>TRBJ1-1|NA|NA|TRBV6-6|13
CASSVPENTEAFF
TGTGCCAGCAGTGTCCCGGAAAATACTGAAGCTTTCTTT
>TRBJ1-3|NA|once|TRBV11-2|13
CASSSDNGNTIYF
TGTGCCAGCAGCTCGGACAACGGAAACACCATATATTTT
>TRBJ2-3|NA|NA|TRBV5-4|16
CASSPGVGTSTDTQYF
TGTGCCAGCAGCCCTGGTGTGGGAACCAGCACAGATACGCAGTATTTT
>TRBJ2-7|NA|NA|TRBV7-2|13
CASSLDPIYEQYF
TGTGCCAGCAGCTTAGACCCCATCTACGAGCAGTACTTC
>TRBJ1-2|NA|NA|TRBV6-5|12
CASSSGDYGYTF
TGTGCCAGCAGTTCCGGCGACTATGGCTACACCTTC
>TRBJ2-7|NA|NA|TRBV7-2|16
CASSKRGDRHTYEQYF
TGTGCCAGCAGCAAACGAGGGGATCGCCACACCTACGAGCAGTACTTC
>TRBJ2-2|NA|NA|TRBV29-1|15
CSVESQGRNTGELFF
TGCAGCGTTGAAAGTCAGGGCAGGAACACCGGGGAGCTGTTTTTT
>TRBJ2-1|NA|NA|TRBV5-1|14
CASSLFGSGNEQFF
TGCGCCAGCAGCTTGTTCGGGAGTGGGAATGAGCAGTTCTTC
>TRBJ1-5|NA|NA|TRBV27|14
CASSPAGNSQPQHF
TGTGCCAGCAGTCCCGCGGGGAATAGTCAGCCCCAGCATTTT
>TRBJ2-2|NA|NA|TRBV2|15
CASSGSRANTGELFF
TGTGCCAGCAGTGGTAGCAGAGCAAACACCGGGGAGCTGTTTTTT
>TRBJ1-4|TRBD1|NA|TRBV2|16
CASSFRTGVTNEKLFF
TGTGCCAGCAGTTTCCGGACAGGGGTAACTAATGAAAAACTGTTTTTT
>TRBJ1-1|TRBD1|NA|TRBV20-1|11
CSAPTGEGAFF
TGCAGTGCTCCGACAGGGGAAGGAGCTTTCTTT
>TRBJ2-6|NA|NA|TRBV4-3|17
CASSQEADFSGANVLTF
TGCGCCAGCAGCCAAGAGGCGGACTTCTCTGGGGCCAACGTCCTGACTTTC
>TRBJ1-1|NA|NA|TRBV14|13
CASSQGQLTEAFF
TGTGCCAGCAGCCAAGGACAGCTCACTGAAGCTTTCTTT
>TRBJ2-3|TRBD2|NA|TRBV7-9|15
CASSLVSGSKDTQYF
TGTGCCAGCAGCTTAGTTAGCGGGAGTAAAGATACGCAGTATTTT
>TRBJ1-1|NA|few|TRBV19|14
CASSAIDRNTEAFF
TGTGCCAGTAGTGCGATCGACAGGAACACTGAAGCTTTCTTT
>TRBJ2-7|NA|NA|TRBV5-1|16
CASSSDPYRSSYEQYF
TGCGCCAGCAGCTCCGATCCATACCGTAGCTCCTACGAGCAGTACTTC
>TRBJ1-4|NA|NA|TRBV5-6|13
CASSADSNEKLFF
TGTGCCAGCAGCGCGGACAGCAATGAAAAACTGTTTTTT
>TRBJ1-6|NA|NA|TRBV5-1|14
CASSSNRDNSPLHF
TGCGCCAGCAGCTCAAACAGGGATAATTCACCCCTCCACTTT
>TRBJ1-3|NA|NA|TRBV6-1|14
CASSRGVYGNTIYF
TGTGCCAGCAGTCGTGGGGTGTACGGAAACACCATATATTTT